What follows describes a single TCR beta chain. The antigen remains undetermined. The data belong to a study of shared clonotypes between healthy human individuals. Whole-study context: Two women and a few men aged 18 to 49 served as donors. Study-wide points: Non-shared clonotypes showed lower generation probabilities than clonotypes common to all four donors.

For every subset, genomic DNA was evenly distributed across several immunoSEQ plates. TCRdb's table, derived via immunoSEQ multiplex PCR, lists solely in-frame clones and lacks some. The table has approximately 650,000 clones, over 95% seen once; the top ten hold roughly 0.1%. Germline trimming cut 5 bases from V and 7 bases from J; bases unmatched to any gene: 9. The CDR3 is 14 residues long. The germline gives CDR1 MNHEY, CDR2 SMNVEV (reference sequence). Naive CD8 cells comprised CD45RO-negative, CCR7-positively selected cells, excluding terminally differentiated effector memory CD45RA+ cells. The origin of this receptor is a woman between 25 and 40 years old in good health. The genes are TRBV27 and TRBJ2-7; 9 bases are a match to TRBD2. The specimen was naive CD8+ T cells sorted from blood. The DNA for the CDR3 is TGTGCCAGCAGTCTAGCGGGACCCTCTAGGGAGCAGTACTTC. Its translation is CASSLAGPSREQYF.